What follows are 5 T cell receptor beta chains derived from one specimen sequenced in a study of PD-1 blockade in classical Hodgkin lymphoma. Profiled with immunoSEQ multiplex PCR; TCRdb holds only in-frame clones, not every one. This sample has under 100,000 clones; about 90% occur once, and the top ten carry approximately 2.6%. Every patient experienced relapse after autologous stem cell transplantation, and brentuximab vedotin exposure varied. The sample in question was peripheral blood mononuclear cells (PBMCs), obtained before the second cycle of nivolumab. The receptors originated from a human donor with classical Hodgkin lymphoma.

The rearrangement links TRBV5-4 to TRBJ2-7, with D maybe TRBD1 (5 bases). There are 15 residues in the CDR3. The ends were cut back, 0 bases at V and 4 bases at J, with 14 bases in the middle. Germline-derived CDR1 and CDR2 are SGHNT and YYREEE (reference sequence). CDR3 in amino acids: CASSLAHKGSYEQYF. The CDR3 coding sequence is TGTGCCAGCAGCTTGGCCCATAAGGGGTCGTACGAGCAGTACTTC.

This chain links TRBV5-1 with TRBJ2-2; TRBD1 matches at 7 bases. The junction had 5 bases not matched to a gene; V was cut back by 4 bases and J by 5 bases. This CDR3 comprises 14 residues. Looked up from germline, CDR1 is SGHRS and CDR2 is YFSETQ. Here the CDR3 reads CASSPGQYTGELFF. DNA for the CDR3: TGCGCCAGCAGCCCGGGACAGTATACCGGGGAGCTGTTTTTT.

The sample holds a few counts of this clone. The chain couples TRBV10-1 to TRBJ2-3; perhaps TRBD1 as D (7 bases). V was clipped by 5 bases and J by 4 bases, with 13 bases between them. CDR1 and CDR2 (germline): WNHNN, SYGVQD (reference sequence). The CDR3 is 14 amino acids. The CDR3 reads CASSPGGSADTQYF. DNA for the CDR3: TGCGCCAGCAGTCCAGGGGGGAGCGCAGATACGCAGTATTTT.

V and J are TRBV10-1 and TRBJ2-1; unclear D gene. The CDR3 runs 14 residues. Germline values: CDR1 WNHNN, CDR2 SYGVQD (reference sequence). V lost 4 bases and J lost 7, with 14 bases in between. The CDR3 nucleotides read TGCGCCAGCAGTGCTACGGCAGTCGCTAATGAGCAGTTCTTC. It translates to CASSATAVANEQFF.

This clone has more than one count but fewer than ten. CDR3 nucleotides: TGTGCCTGGGATCGACAGGGAGGAGACACCATATATTTT. Translation gives CAWDRQGGDTIYF. J is TRBJ1-3 and V is TRBV30, with 7 bases aligning to TRBD1. The CDR3 sequence is 13 residues long. Trimming removed 5 bases from V and 8 bases from J; junction bases left unmatched: 9. Germline assignment: CDR1 GTSNPN and CDR2 SVGIG (reference sequence).